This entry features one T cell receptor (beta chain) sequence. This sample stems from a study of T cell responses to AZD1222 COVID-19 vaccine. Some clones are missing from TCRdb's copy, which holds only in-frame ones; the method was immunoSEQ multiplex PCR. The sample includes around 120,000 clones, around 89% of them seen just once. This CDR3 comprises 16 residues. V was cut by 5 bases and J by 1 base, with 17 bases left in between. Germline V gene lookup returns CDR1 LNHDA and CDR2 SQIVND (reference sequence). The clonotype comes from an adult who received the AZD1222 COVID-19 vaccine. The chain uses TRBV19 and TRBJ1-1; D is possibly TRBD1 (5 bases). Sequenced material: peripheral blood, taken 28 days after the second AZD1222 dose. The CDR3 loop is CASSGGPPRGNTEAFF. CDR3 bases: TGTGCCAGTAGTGGGGGACCCCCGAGGGGGAACACTGAAGCTTTCTTT.